Here is one TCR beta chain with its context. This sample was included in a study of blood T cell repertoires in COVID-19. For the study at large: T cells, B-cell-depleted T cells, or PBMCs provided the cDNA or gDNA that served as material.

Seattle researchers signed up patients amid active infection and tracked them longitudinally. Original handling: By means of reference gene primer amplification, nucleated cell counts were estimated. TCRdb's table, derived via immunoSEQ multiplex PCR, lists solely in-frame clones and lacks some. V, J and clone size are those of that table, while D and trimming were read from the DNA. The repertoire holds about 480,000 clones, with approximately 89% as singletons. The CDR3 has 15 residues. Germline V lookup: CDR1 MNHEY, CDR2 SVGAGI. Trimming stripped 4 bases from V and 7 bases from J, with 19 bases between.

Source material: peripheral blood. This sequence joins TRBV6-5 and TRBJ2-5; the D is unclear. The source is a man aged 18 to 29 with COVID-19, enrolled during active disease. The CDR3 is CASSSAADNFVTQYF. The CDR3 nucleotides are TGTGCCAGCAGTTCGGCCGCCGACAATTTTGTGACCCAGTACTTC.